This entry features one T cell receptor beta chain sequence. The data were obtained in a study of technical replicates of blood from a few donors. The CDR3 contains 14 residues. The germline V and J ends were trimmed by 6 bases and 2 bases, with 14 bases remaining between them. CDR1 and CDR2 (germline): MNHNS, SASEGT. Only in-frame clones appear in the TCRdb table, and some are missing; sequencing was by immunoSEQ multiplex PCR. The repertoire holds around 85,000 clones, with roughly 94% as singletons. The chain has TRBV6-1 and TRBJ2-7; D gene unclear. The receptor comes from a human donor in good health. Input material: T cells isolated from PBMCs. This chain's CDR3 is CASSPRDTTYEQYF. CDR3 bases: TGTGCCAGCAGCCCCCGTGACACGACCTACGAGCAGTACTTC.